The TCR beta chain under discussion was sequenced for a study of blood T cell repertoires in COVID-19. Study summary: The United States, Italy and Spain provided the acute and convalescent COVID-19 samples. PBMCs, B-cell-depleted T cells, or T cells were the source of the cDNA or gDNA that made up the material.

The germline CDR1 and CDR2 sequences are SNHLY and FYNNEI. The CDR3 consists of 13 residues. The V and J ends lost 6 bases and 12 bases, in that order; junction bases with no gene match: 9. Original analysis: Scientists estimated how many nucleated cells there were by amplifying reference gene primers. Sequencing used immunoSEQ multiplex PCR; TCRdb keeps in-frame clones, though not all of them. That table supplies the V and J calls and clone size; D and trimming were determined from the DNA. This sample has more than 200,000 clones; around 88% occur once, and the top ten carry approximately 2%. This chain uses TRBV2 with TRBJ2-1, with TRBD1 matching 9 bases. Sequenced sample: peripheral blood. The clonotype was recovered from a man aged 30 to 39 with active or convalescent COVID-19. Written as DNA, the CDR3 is TGTGCCAGCAGGGACAGGGGTCCTCGGGGGCAGTTCTTC. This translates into CASRDRGPRGQFF. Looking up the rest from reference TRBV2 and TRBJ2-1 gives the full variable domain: EPEVTQTPSHQVTQMGQEVILRCVPISNHLYFYWYRQILGQKVEFLVSFYNNEISEKSEIFDDQFSVERPDGSNFTLKIRSTKLEDSAMYFCASRDRGPRGQFFGPGTRLTVL.